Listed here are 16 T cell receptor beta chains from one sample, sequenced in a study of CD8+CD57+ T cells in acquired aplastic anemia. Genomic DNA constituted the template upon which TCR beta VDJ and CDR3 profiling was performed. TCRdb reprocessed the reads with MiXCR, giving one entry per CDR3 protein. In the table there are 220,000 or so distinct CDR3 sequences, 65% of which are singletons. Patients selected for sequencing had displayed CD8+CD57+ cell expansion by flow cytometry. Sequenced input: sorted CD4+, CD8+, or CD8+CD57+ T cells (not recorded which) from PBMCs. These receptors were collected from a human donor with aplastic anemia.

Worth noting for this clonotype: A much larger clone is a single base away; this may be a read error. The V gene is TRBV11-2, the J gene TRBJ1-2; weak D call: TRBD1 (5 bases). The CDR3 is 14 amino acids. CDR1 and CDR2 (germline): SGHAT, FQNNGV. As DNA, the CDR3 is TGTGCCAGCAGCTTAGAAGACAGCCTCTATGGCTGCACCTTC. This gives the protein CASSLEDSLYGCTF.

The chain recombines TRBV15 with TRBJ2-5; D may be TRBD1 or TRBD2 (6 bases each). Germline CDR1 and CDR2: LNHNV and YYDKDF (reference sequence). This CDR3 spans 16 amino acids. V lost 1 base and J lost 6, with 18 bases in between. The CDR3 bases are TGTGCCACCAGCAGAGTTGACCAGGGGACTGGAAAGACCCAGTACTTC. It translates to CATSRVDQGTGKTQYF.

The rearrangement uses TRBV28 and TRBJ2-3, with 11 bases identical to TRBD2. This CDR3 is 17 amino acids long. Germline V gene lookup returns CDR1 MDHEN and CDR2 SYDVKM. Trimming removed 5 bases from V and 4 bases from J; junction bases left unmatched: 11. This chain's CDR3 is CASSTKTSGSSSDTQYF. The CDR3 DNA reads TGTGCCAGCAGTACTAAAACTAGCGGGAGTTCGTCAGATACGCAGTATTTT.

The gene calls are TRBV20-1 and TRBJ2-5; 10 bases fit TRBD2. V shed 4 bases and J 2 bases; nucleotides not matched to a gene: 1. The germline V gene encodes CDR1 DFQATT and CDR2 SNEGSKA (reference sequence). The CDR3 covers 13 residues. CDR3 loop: CSATSGGQETQYF. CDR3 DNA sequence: TGCAGTGCTACTAGCGGGGGACAAGAGACCCAGTACTTC.

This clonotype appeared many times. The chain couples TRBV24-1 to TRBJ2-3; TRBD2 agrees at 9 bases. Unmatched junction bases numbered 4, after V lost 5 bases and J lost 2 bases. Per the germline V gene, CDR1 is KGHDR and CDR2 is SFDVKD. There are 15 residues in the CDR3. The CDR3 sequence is CATSGGGGSTDTQYF. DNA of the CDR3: TGTGCCACCAGTGGCGGGGGGGGGTCCACAGATACGCAGTATTTT.

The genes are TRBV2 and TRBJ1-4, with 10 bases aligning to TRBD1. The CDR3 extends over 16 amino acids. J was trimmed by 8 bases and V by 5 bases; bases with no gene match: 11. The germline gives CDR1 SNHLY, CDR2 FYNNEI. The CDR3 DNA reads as TGTGCCAGCAGTCCGGGACAGGGGATCGGTAGCGAAAAACTGTTTTTT. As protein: CASSPGQGIGSEKLFF.

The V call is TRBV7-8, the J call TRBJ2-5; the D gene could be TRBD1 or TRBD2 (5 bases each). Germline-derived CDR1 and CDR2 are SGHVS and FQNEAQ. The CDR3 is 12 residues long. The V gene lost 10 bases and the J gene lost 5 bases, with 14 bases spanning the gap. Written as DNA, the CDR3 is TGTGCCACGAGGAGGACATCCGAGACCCAGTACTTC. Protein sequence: CATRRTSETQYF.

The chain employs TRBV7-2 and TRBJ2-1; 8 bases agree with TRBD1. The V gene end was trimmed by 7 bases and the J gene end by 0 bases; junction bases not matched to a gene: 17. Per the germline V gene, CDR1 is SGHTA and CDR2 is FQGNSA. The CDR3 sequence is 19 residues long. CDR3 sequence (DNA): TGTGCCAGCACCCTTCGCGGGACAGGTTCCTCAAGCTCCTACAATGAGCAGTTCTTC. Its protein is CASTLRGTGSSSSYNEQFF.

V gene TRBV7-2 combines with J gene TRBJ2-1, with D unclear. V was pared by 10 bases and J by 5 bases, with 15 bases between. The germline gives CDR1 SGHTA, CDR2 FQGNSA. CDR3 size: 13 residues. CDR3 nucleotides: TGTGCCACCAAGCTGACGGTTAACAATGAGCAGTTCTTC. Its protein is CATKLTVNNEQFF.

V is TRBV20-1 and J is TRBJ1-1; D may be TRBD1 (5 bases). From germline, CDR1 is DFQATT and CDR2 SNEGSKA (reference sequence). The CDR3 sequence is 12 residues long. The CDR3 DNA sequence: TGCCAGGCGCCGGGGGGGAACACTGAAGCTTTCTTT. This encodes CQAPGGNTEAFF.

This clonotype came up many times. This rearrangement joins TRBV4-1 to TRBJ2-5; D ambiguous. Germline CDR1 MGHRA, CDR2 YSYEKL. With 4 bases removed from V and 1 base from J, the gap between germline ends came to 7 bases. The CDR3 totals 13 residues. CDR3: CASSLSIQETQYF. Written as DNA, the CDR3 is TGCGCCAGCAGCCTAAGCATCCAAGAGACCCAGTACTTC.

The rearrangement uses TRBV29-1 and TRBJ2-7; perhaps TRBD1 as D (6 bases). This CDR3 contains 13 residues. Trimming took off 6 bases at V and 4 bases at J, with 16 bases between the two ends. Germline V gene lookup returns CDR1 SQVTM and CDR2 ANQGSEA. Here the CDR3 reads CSVAGEANYEQYF. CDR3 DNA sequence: TGCAGCGTCGCAGGGGAAGCTAATTACGAGCAGTACTTC.

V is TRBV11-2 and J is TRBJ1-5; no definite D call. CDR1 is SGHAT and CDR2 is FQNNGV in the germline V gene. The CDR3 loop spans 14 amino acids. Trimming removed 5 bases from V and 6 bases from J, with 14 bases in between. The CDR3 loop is CASSQDHRPQPQHF. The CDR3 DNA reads TGTGCCAGCAGCCAAGATCACAGACCTCAGCCCCAGCATTTT.

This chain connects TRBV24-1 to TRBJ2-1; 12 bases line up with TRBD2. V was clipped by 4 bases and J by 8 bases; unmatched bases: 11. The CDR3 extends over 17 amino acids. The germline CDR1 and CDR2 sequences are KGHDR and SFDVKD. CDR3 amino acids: CATSDLLAGGSFDEQFF. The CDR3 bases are TGTGCCACCAGTGACCTACTAGCGGGAGGATCCTTCGATGAGCAGTTCTTC.

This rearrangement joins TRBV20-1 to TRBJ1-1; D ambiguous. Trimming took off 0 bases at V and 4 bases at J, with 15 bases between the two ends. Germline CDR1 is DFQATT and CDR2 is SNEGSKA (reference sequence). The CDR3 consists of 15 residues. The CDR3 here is CSAREFGFGGTEAFF. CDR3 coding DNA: TGCAGTGCTAGAGAATTTGGGTTCGGTGGCACTGAAGCTTTCTTT.

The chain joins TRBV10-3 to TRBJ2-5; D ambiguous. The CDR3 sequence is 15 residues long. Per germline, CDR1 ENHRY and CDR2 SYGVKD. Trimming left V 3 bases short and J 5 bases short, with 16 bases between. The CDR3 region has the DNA TGTGCCATCAGTGAAGGCGGTGGGTCATTTGAGACCCAGTACTTC. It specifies CAISEGGGSFETQYF.